The 26 T cell receptor beta chains given below trace back to one sample, sequenced in a study of shared clonotypes between healthy human individuals. The naive CD8 population came from CD45RO-negative cells selected for CCR7, without terminally differentiated effector memory CD45RA+ cells. Libraries were prepared by immunoSEQ multiplex PCR; TCRdb keeps only in-frame clonotypes and omits some of them. The repertoire consists of approximately 1.9 million clones, with 93% occurring once and the leading ten covering under 2%. Sample: naive CD8+ T cells from PBMCs. The receptors derive from a young man in good health. Some clones in this sample may be carry-over from other donors' samples.

V and J are TRBV6-6 and TRBJ2-2; D perhaps matches TRBD2 (5 bases). Trimming removed 2 bases at V and 6 bases at J, with 10 bases between. CDR3 size: 14 residues. Germline CDR1 is MNHNY and CDR2 is SVGAGI (reference sequence). The CDR3 protein is CASSYVRVAGELFF. CDR3 nucleotide sequence: TGTGCCAGCAGTTACGTGCGGGTAGCCGGGGAGCTGTTTTTT.

The genes are TRBV11-2 and TRBJ1-1; TRBD1 might be the D (5 bases). The V end was cut by 0 bases, the J end by 0 bases, with 23 bases between. The length of the CDR3 is 20 residues. The germline CDR1 and CDR2 sequences are SGHAT and FQNNGV. CDR3 nucleotides: TGTGCCAGCAGCTTAGAGATCCCAGCAGGGTGGCTACCTTTGAACACTGAAGCTTTCTTT. Amino acids: CASSLEIPAGWLPLNTEAFF.

The chain recombines TRBV28 with TRBJ2-5, with D possibly being TRBD1 (5 bases). V was clipped by 7 bases and J by 3 bases, with 18 bases between them. CDR3 length: 15 residues. CDR1 is MDHEN, CDR2 SYDVKM, per germline. The CDR3 sequence is CASTLTAQSEETQYF. CDR3 nucleotide sequence: TGTGCCAGCACTCTGACAGCTCAGAGCGAAGAGACCCAGTACTTC.

The chain combines TRBV9 with TRBJ1-2; 7 bases agree with TRBD1. The germline V gene has CDR1 SGDLS and CDR2 YYNGEE. The CDR3 totals 14 residues. The J segment lost 4 bases and the V segment lost 4 bases, leaving 7 bases of the junction unmatched. The chain's CDR3 is CASSSDRAPYGYTF. The DNA for the CDR3 is TGTGCCAGCAGCTCCGACAGGGCCCCCTATGGCTACACCTTC.

The V gene is TRBV5-3, the J gene TRBJ2-5; D ambiguous. TRBV5-3 is known as an ORF, though its function is uncertain. The CDR3 runs to 14 residues. V lost 6 bases and J 2 bases, leaving 14 bases between the germline ends. CDR3 coding DNA: TGTGCCAGAACCCAGGCAGACGAACAAGAGACCCAGTACTTC. Its translation: CARTQADEQETQYF.

The chain is built from TRBV6-1 and TRBJ2-2, with no clear D. CDR1 is MNHNS and CDR2 is SASEGT in the germline V gene. The V end was cut by 8 bases, the J end by 8 bases, with 6 bases between. CDR3 length: 10 residues. The CDR3 spells CASDEGELFF. In DNA, the CDR3 is TGTGCCAGCGATGAAGGGGAGCTGTTTTTT.

The rearrangement joins TRBV19 to TRBJ1-5; D may be TRBD1 (5 bases). Germline values: CDR1 LNHDA, CDR2 SQIVND (reference sequence). Trimming stripped 3 bases from V and 6 bases from J, with 9 bases between. The CDR3 length is 13 residues. CDR3 coding DNA: TGTGCCAGTAGTATCGACAGCTTTCAGCCCCAGCATTTT. This codes for CASSIDSFQPQHF.

This clone was seen just once. V and J are TRBV14 and TRBJ2-1; maybe TRBD2 (5 bases). Trimming cost V 5 bases and J 10 bases, with 18 bases left between them. CDR1 is SGHDN, CDR2 FVKESK, per germline. This CDR3 spans 14 amino acids. The CDR3, as DNA: TGTGCCAGCAGCGCTCTAGCCCGGGCTGCGGAGCAGTTCTTC. Residues: CASSALARAAEQFF.

In the case of this clone: Additional DNA sequences in this sample encode the identical CDR3. This chain joins TRBV7-9 and TRBJ2-5, with D uncertain. The germline CDR1 and CDR2 sequences are SEHNR and FQNEAQ (reference sequence). The CDR3 runs to 13 residues. Trimming took off 3 bases at V and 4 bases at J, with 9 bases between the two ends. This CDR3 is CASSLDRGETQYF. As DNA, the CDR3 is TGTGCCAGCAGCTTGGACCGTGGAGAGACCCAGTACTTC.

The chain recombines TRBV10-3 with TRBJ2-1; 9 nucleotides agree with TRBD2. From germline, CDR1 is ENHRY and CDR2 SYGVKD. The CDR3 consists of 15 residues. V dropped 10 bases and J dropped 4; count of bases not matched to a gene: 11. Here the CDR3 reads CATWVGLALYNEQFF. CDR3 coding DNA: TGTGCCACTTGGGTAGGACTAGCGTTATACAATGAGCAGTTCTTC.

As to this clone: In the same sample, other DNA sequences code for this CDR3. The chain combines TRBV13 with TRBJ2-7; 7 bases align to TRBD2. Germline CDR1 is PRHDT and CDR2 is FYEKMQ (reference sequence). CDR3 length: 13 residues. V was pared by 5 bases and J by 1 base, with 2 bases of the junction left unmatched. CDR3 protein: CASSPSGSYEQYF. In DNA, the CDR3 is TGTGCCAGCAGCCCTAGCGGATCCTACGAGCAGTACTTC.

The genes are TRBV27 and TRBJ2-1; 8 bases agree with TRBD2. There are 16 residues in the CDR3. Looked up from germline, CDR1 is MNHEY and CDR2 is SMNVEV (reference sequence). Trimming took 5 bases from V and 3 from J; bases not matched to a gene: 9. The CDR3 DNA follows: TGTGCCAGCAGTCGCCCGTGGCTAGCGGGCTACAATGAGCAGTTCTTC. It translates to CASSRPWLAGYNEQFF.

The J gene is TRBJ2-3, the V gene TRBV7-8; 11 nucleotides align to TRBD2. Germline trimming cut 4 bases from V and 2 bases from J; bases unmatched to any gene: 11. The germline CDR1 and CDR2 sequences are SGHVS and FQNEAQ. The CDR3 has 18 residues. The CDR3 sequence: CASSSNHVAGGFTDTQYF. CDR3 nucleotides: TGTGCCAGCAGCTCAAACCACGTAGCGGGAGGGTTCACAGATACGCAGTATTTT.

The genes are TRBV10-3 and TRBJ1-1; D not certain. CDR3 length equals 14 residues. The V and J ends lost 0 bases and 1 base respectively, with 6 bases between them. Per germline, CDR1 ENHRY and CDR2 SYGVKD. The CDR3 DNA is TGTGCCATCAGTGAGTCGCCTTCGAACACTGAAGCTTTCTTT. This translates into CAISESPSNTEAFF.

CDR3: CASNPGGDPEAFF. The CDR3 DNA reads TGTGCCAGCAACCCGGGGGGGGACCCTGAAGCTTTCTTT. The chain recombines TRBV7-9 with TRBJ1-1, with D perhaps matching TRBD1 (5 bases). Trimming took off 7 bases at V and 6 bases at J, with 15 bases between the two ends. The CDR3 length is 13 residues. CDR1 and CDR2 from the germline V gene are SEHNR and FQNEAQ (reference sequence).

The V call is TRBV10-3, the J call TRBJ2-2; D is unclear. V shed 0 bases and J shed 8 bases, with 16 bases lying between them. CDR1 and CDR2 (germline): ENHRY, SYGVKD. This CDR3 is 16 amino acids long. The DNA for the CDR3 is TGTGCCATCAGTGAGTCAAGAATGGGTGGAGCGGGGGAGCTGTTTTTT. Amino acid sequence: CAISESRMGGAGELFF.

The chain couples TRBV6-1 to TRBJ2-3; D uncertain. Trimming left V 6 bases short and J 1 base short, with 8 bases between. Looked up from germline, CDR1 is MNHNS and CDR2 is SASEGT. The CDR3 has 13 residues. Written as DNA, the CDR3 is TGTGCCAGCAGGGAACTTGGCACAGATACGCAGTATTTT. Its protein product is CASRELGTDTQYF.

A note on this clone: This sample includes further DNA sequences coding for the same CDR3. The chain employs TRBV6-5 and TRBJ2-7, with D tentatively TRBD1 (5 bases). V was clipped by 0 bases and J by 3 bases, with 6 bases between them. The CDR3 sequence is 13 residues long. Germline CDR1 is MNHEY and CDR2 is SVGAGI. This CDR3 is CASSYSRDYEQYF. The CDR3 region has the DNA TGTGCCAGCAGTTACTCCAGGGACTACGAGCAGTACTTC.

The V call is TRBV4-1, the J call TRBJ1-1; a possible D gene is TRBD1 (5 bases). The CDR3 loop spans 18 amino acids. The germline gives CDR1 MGHRA, CDR2 YSYEKL. The V and J ends lost 1 base and 0 bases respectively, with 18 bases between them. Here the CDR3 DNA reads TGCGCCAGCAGCCAAGCCGTCGTCCGTCAGGGTATGAACACTGAAGCTTTCTTT. Protein product: CASSQAVVRQGMNTEAFF.

With respect to this clone: The sample carries other DNA sequences with the same CDR3. J is TRBJ2-7 and V is TRBV27; 7 positions match TRBD1. This CDR3 region has 13 residues. V shed 3 bases and J 4 bases; nucleotides not matched to a gene: 3. CDR1 is MNHEY and CDR2 is SMNVEV in the germline V gene (reference sequence). CDR3: CASSLTGSYEQYF. DNA for the CDR3: TGTGCCAGCAGTTTGACAGGGTCGTACGAGCAGTACTTC.

V usage is TRBV5-6 and J usage is TRBJ2-7, with 8 bases identical to TRBD2. The V gene's germline CDR1 is SGHDT and CDR2 YYEEEE. The CDR3 has 13 residues. With V trimmed by 4 bases and J by 6 bases, 6 bases remained unmatched. The CDR3, as DNA: TGTGCCAGCAGCCATGGACTAGCCGGCGAGCAGTACTTC. It is translated as CASSHGLAGEQYF.

V usage is TRBV5-6 and J usage is TRBJ2-2, with 10 positions matching TRBD2. Germline CDR1 reads SGHDT; CDR2 reads YYEEEE. V gave up 0 bases and J gave up 3 bases; unmatched junction bases: 8. This CDR3 comprises 18 residues. CDR3 protein: CASSLDSLAGAYTGELFF. The CDR3, as DNA: TGTGCCAGCAGCTTGGATTCGCTAGCGGGAGCGTACACCGGGGAGCTGTTTTTT.

The rearrangement uses TRBV28 and TRBJ2-1; 8 bases align to TRBD1. In germline, CDR1 is MDHEN, CDR2 SYDVKM. V lost 6 bases, J lost 7 bases, and 26 bases stayed unmatched. This CDR3 contains 20 residues. The CDR3 DNA follows: TGTGCCAGCAGAGATATGACAGGGGACCTAGCGCCCCTTCAAACAAATGAGCAGTTCTTC. This encodes CASRDMTGDLAPLQTNEQFF. Full variable domain (missing parts from reference TRBV28 and TRBJ2-1): DVKVTQSSRYLVKRTGEKVFLECVQDMDHENMFWYRQDPGLGLRLIYFSYDVKMKEKGDIPEGYSVSREKKERFSLILESASTNQTSMYLCASRDMTGDLAPLQTNEQFFGPGTRLTVL.

This chain connects TRBV7-2 to TRBJ2-7; 7 bases fit TRBD2. The CDR3 contains 15 residues. Trimming took 5 bases from V and 7 from J; bases not matched to a gene: 14. Germline lookup yields CDR1 SGHTA and CDR2 FQGNSA. CDR3 sequence (DNA): TGTGCCAGCAGCCGTACTCGGCTAGCGGACTCTGAGCAGTACTTC. Its protein is CASSRTRLADSEQYF.

J is TRBJ2-1 and V is TRBV7-9; tentative D call: TRBD2 (5 bases). The V and J ends lost 1 base and 8 bases respectively, with 15 bases between them. Looked up from germline, CDR1 is SEHNR and CDR2 is FQNEAQ (reference sequence). This CDR3 has 15 residues. The CDR3 DNA sequence: TGTGCCAGCAGCTTAGTAGGACTCGGGCAACATGAGCAGTTCTTC. Its protein is CASSLVGLGQHEQFF. The whole variable domain, filled in from reference TRBV7-9 and TRBJ2-1, reads DTGVSQNPRHKITKRGQNVTFRCDPISEHNRLYWYRQTLGQGPEFLTYFQNEAQLEKSRLLSDRFSAERPKGSFSTLEIQRTEQGDSAMYLCASSLVGLGQHEQFFGPGTRLTVL.

The V call is TRBV5-4, the J call TRBJ2-7; no definite D call. Germline V gene data show CDR1 as SGHNT and CDR2 as YYREEE (reference sequence). This CDR3 has 14 amino acids. Trimming shortened V by 4 bases and J by 1 base, and 12 bases separated the two germline ends. The DNA for the CDR3 is TGTGCCAGCAGCCCACGGCGCCTTTCCTACGAGCAGTACTTC. The encoded protein is CASSPRRLSYEQYF. Complete variable domain (other parts from reference TRBV5-4 and TRBJ2-7): ETGVTQSPTHLIKTRGQQVTLRCSSQSGHNTVSWYQQALGQGPQFIFQYYREEENGRGNFPPRFSGLQFPNYSSELNVNALELDDSALYLCASSPRRLSYEQYFGPGTRLTVT.